A selection of T cell receptor beta chains follows, all from one sample in a study of CD8 T cells in ankylosing spondylitis. TCRdb re-called the 5' RACE reads through MiXCR, storing one row per CDR3 protein. The profile shows 150,000 to 200,000 distinct CDR3 sequences, roughly 13% of them singletons. Sequenced input: blood, either unsorted or a sorted T cell fraction (not recorded which). The origin of the receptors is a female donor with ankylosing spondylitis or in good health (not recorded which). Both conserved end residues are part of each CDR3.

V gene	J gene	CDR3 protein
TRBV29-1	TRBJ2-1	CSVVTWREDGSSYNEQFF
TRBV6-2/TRBV6-3	TRBJ2-1	CASSYDARAERSYNEQFF
TRBV24-1	TRBJ2-1	CATSEGAAAGERNEQFF
TRBV20-1	TRBJ2-1	CSAFTSGRSNEQFF
TRBV27	TRBJ2-1	CASSGSTSGSYNEQFF
TRBV4-3	TRBJ2-3	CASSQEGAGSTDTQYF
TRBV12-3/TRBV12-4	TRBJ1-1	CASSWTDPSEAFF
TRBV6-5	TRBJ2-2	CASNLAGVGTGELFF
TRBV11-2	TRBJ2-2	CASSLRDWGQGGTGELFF
TRBV20-1	TRBJ2-1	CSARGGGGLAAGIF
TRBV4-3	TRBJ1-5	CASSTGSNQPQHF
TRBV7-2	TRBJ2-7	CASSPASYEQYF
TRBV7-6	TRBJ2-3	CASSSRADTQYF
TRBV20-1	TRBJ2-3	CSAPGRNVPDTQYF
TRBV7-9	TRBJ2-1	CASSPLASTSYNEQFF